The clone carrying this T cell receptor (beta chain) showed up just a few times. This specimen belongs to a study of T cells after yellow fever vaccination. V dropped 4 bases and J dropped 5 bases, with 15 bases sitting between them. There are 14 residues in the CDR3. The V gene's germline CDR1 is SGDLS and CDR2 YYNGEE. They built TCR cDNA with 5'RACE template switching, a step that put in a universal primer site and UMIs. TCRdb passed the 5' RACE reads through MiXCR, listing each CDR3 protein once. The sample yields under 200,000 distinct CDR3 sequences, roughly 9.6% seen once. Material: CD8+ T cells sorted from PBMCs, obtained 15 days after the yellow fever booster vaccination. The TCR sequence derives from a man aged 18-30 years who received the YFV17D yellow fever vaccine. The rearrangement joins TRBV9 to TRBJ2-5; D remains unclear. CDR3 DNA: TGTGCCAGCAGCCAAACGGCCAGCCGCGAGACCCAGTACTTC. Amino acid sequence: CASSQTASRETQYF.